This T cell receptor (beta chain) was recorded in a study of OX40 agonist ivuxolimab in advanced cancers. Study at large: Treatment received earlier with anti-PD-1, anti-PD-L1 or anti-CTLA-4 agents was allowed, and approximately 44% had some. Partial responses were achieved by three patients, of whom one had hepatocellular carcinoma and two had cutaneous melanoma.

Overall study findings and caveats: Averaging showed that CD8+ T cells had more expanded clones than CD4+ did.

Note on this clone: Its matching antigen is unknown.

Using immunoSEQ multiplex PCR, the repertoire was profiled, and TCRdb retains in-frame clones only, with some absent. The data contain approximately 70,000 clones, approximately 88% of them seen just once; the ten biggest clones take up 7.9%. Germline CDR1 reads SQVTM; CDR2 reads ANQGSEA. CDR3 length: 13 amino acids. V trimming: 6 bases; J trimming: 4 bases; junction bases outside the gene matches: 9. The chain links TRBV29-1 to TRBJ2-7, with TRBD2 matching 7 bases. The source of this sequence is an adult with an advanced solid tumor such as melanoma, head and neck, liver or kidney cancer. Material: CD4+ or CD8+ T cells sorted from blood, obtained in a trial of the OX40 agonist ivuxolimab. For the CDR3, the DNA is TGCAGCGTCGGGGAGGGTTGGGGTTACGAGCAGTACTTC. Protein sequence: CSVGEGWGYEQYF.